This TCR beta chain came from a study of cytomegalovirus exposure and HLA in healthy donors. Regarding the study as a whole: Both high specificity and high sensitivity reportedly marked the classifier's diagnosis of cytomegalovirus status. TCR beta sequences numbering fewer than 20,000 were associated with HLA alleles at 0.05 false discovery rate in a later analysis. In a later analysis, most CMV-associated TCR beta chains appeared HLA-restricted. For most TCR sequences rarity was the rule, although some public TCRs occurred in many donors.

Comment on this clone: What it binds is unknown.

Germline trimming cut 8 bases from V and 1 base from J; bases unmatched to any gene: 1. The CDR3 has 13 residues. CDR1 is MNHNY, CDR2 SVGAGI, per germline (reference sequence). This PCR relied on a set of 60 Vbeta primers and 13 Jbeta primers. TCRdb's table, derived via immunoSEQ multiplex PCR, lists solely in-frame clones and lacks some. Among 200,000 to 300,000 clones, 84% were seen once, and the ten largest hold 2% to 2.5%. This sequence was found in a middle-aged woman in good health and CMV-seropositive. Sequencing was done on a sample of PBMCs. J is TRBJ2-1 and V is TRBV6-6; 8 positions match TRBD2. As DNA, the CDR3 is TGTGCCAGCGCTAGCGGGTCCTACAATGAGCAGTTCTTC. Protein product: CASASGSYNEQFF.